These 23 T cell receptor beta chains originate from one sample sequenced in a study of response to subunit inactivated influenza vaccine. TCRdb reprocessed the RT-PCR reads with MiXCR, giving one entry per CDR3 protein. The repertoire includes a few hundred thousand distinct CDR3 sequences, approximately 15% of them detected once, and 8.5% to 14% sits in the top ten. The input for sequencing was PBMCs from blood, taken 11 to 12 days after vaccination. The source is a man between 45 and 60 years old who received an inactivated influenza vaccine.

This clonotype was counted between two and nine times. The chain is built from TRBV20-1 and TRBJ1-4, with 7 bases aligning to TRBD1. Per the germline V gene, CDR1 is DFQATT and CDR2 is SNEGSKA (reference sequence). J lost 7 bases, V lost 1 base, and 6 bases had no gene match. The length of the CDR3 is 14 residues. CDR3 residues: CSARVDREFEKLFF. The CDR3 nucleotides read TGCAGTGCTAGAGTAGACAGGGAGTTTGAAAAACTGTTTTTT.

CDR3 in DNA: TGCGCCAGCAGGGCCGGCGAGAACACCGGGGAGCTGTTTTTT. It specifies CASRAGENTGELFF. The gene calls are TRBV5-1 and TRBJ2-2, with D hard to call. CDR1 SGHRS and CDR2 YFSETQ come from the germline V gene. The CDR3 has 14 amino acids. The ends were cut back, 5 bases at V and 1 base at J, with 9 bases in the middle.

This clonotype was counted between two and nine times. V gene TRBV20-1 combines with J gene TRBJ2-7; 10 nucleotides match TRBD2. The CDR3 length is 14 residues. The V gene's germline CDR1 is DFQATT and CDR2 SNEGSKA (reference sequence). V gave up 4 bases and J gave up 0 bases; unmatched junction bases: 3. CDR3 nucleotide sequence: TGCAGTGCTAAGGGGACTAGCGCCTCCTACGAGCAGTACTTC. Translated, it gives CSAKGTSASYEQYF.

This clonotype was seen a handful of times. This chain connects TRBV27 to TRBJ2-7, with TRBD1 as a possible D gene (6 bases). Trimming stripped 5 bases from V and 0 bases from J, with 11 bases between. Germline V gene sequence: CDR1 MNHEY, CDR2 SMNVEV (reference sequence). The CDR3 has 14 amino acids. The CDR3 region has the DNA TGTGCCAGCAGTAGGGGGACGACCTCCTACGAGCAGTACTTC. This codes for CASSRGTTSYEQYF.

This clonotype was picked up many times. V usage is TRBV19 and J usage is TRBJ1-3; TRBD1 is a possible D gene (5 bases). CDR1 and CDR2 (germline): LNHDA, SQIVND (reference sequence). The V end lost 5 bases, the J end lost 2 bases, and 13 bases lay between the germline ends. The CDR3 loop spans 15 amino acids. As DNA, the CDR3 is TGTGCCAGTAGTGTCTCCGGGACGGCTGGAAACACCATATATTTT. It encodes CASSVSGTAGNTIYF.

V is TRBV4-3 and J is TRBJ2-2; 7 nucleotides align to TRBD2. In germline, CDR1 is LGHNA, CDR2 YSLEER. After removal of 1 base from V and 5 bases from J, the junction contained 7 bases not matched to a gene. The CDR3 contains 16 residues. CDR3 in amino acids: CASSQAGGWTTGELFF. CDR3 DNA sequence: TGCGCCAGCAGCCAAGCGGGGGGATGGACGACCGGGGAGCTGTTTTTT.

In nucleotides, the CDR3 is TGTGCCAGCAGTTTCGGAGGGGAACAGCCCCAGCATTTT. It codes for CASSFGGEQPQHF. This sequence joins TRBV12-3 or TRBV12-4 and TRBJ1-5, with a weak D call TRBD1 (5 bases). With 3 bases removed from V and 7 bases from J, the gap between germline ends came to 10 bases. The CDR3 covers 13 residues.

This clonotype was counted a single time. Mismatch with germline at one junction end may stem from a read error. The rearrangement links TRBV6-5 to TRBJ1-4; D ambiguous. This CDR3 region has 12 residues. In germline, CDR1 is MNHEY, CDR2 SVGAGI. This chain's CDR3 is CGSTDYGEKLFF. In nucleotides, the CDR3 is TGCGGCAGCACCGACTATGGGGAAAAACTGTTTTTT.

The rearrangement uses TRBV19 and TRBJ1-2, with D uncertain. This CDR3 spans 12 amino acids. The germline V gene encodes CDR1 LNHDA and CDR2 SQIVND (reference sequence). V was trimmed by 7 bases and J by 8 bases, leaving 14 bases between them. CDR3 region: CASTFLSGGYTF. The CDR3 DNA is TGTGCCAGTACCTTTCTATCGGGCGGCTACACCTTC.

The genes are TRBV19 and TRBJ2-1, with D unresolved. The CDR3 is 14 amino acids. V was shortened by 3 bases and J by 9 bases, with 15 bases between the two germline ends. CDR1 is LNHDA and CDR2 is SQIVND in the germline V gene (reference sequence). CDR3 protein: CASSMDRARIEQFF. CDR3 bases: TGTGCCAGTAGTATGGACCGAGCTCGTATTGAGCAGTTCTTC.

This chain uses TRBV7-9 with TRBJ2-7; unclear D gene. The length of the CDR3 is 14 residues. V dropped 4 bases and J dropped 1 base, with 11 bases sitting between them. Germline V gene data show CDR1 as SEHNR and CDR2 as FQNEAQ (reference sequence). The CDR3: CASSSRTHSYEQYF. CDR3 bases: TGTGCCAGCAGCTCCCGGACGCATTCCTACGAGCAGTACTTC.

The V call is TRBV3-1, the J call TRBJ1-1; D is ambiguous. Germline loops: CDR1 LGHDT, CDR2 YNNKEL (reference sequence). The CDR3 has 11 amino acids. The CDR3 reads CAVRAAGEAFF. Written as DNA, the CDR3 is TGTGCGGTCCGCGCTGCTGGTGAAGCTTTCTTT.

The rearrangement uses TRBV28 and TRBJ2-2; possibly TRBD1 for D (6 bases). Between the trimmed V and J ends, which lost 10 bases and 6 bases, there was a span of 18 bases. The CDR3 sequence is 14 residues long. From germline, CDR1 is MDHEN and CDR2 SYDVKM. In DNA form, the CDR3 reads TGTGCCATCGAGAGGTCAGGGGTGGCCGGGGAGCTGTTTTTT. This gives the protein CAIERSGVAGELFF. The entire variable domain, with the rest obtained from reference TRBV28 and TRBJ2-2, is as follows: DVKVTQSSRYLVKRTGEKVFLECVQDMDHENMFWYRQDPGLGLRLIYFSYDVKMKEKGDIPEGYSVSREKKERFSLILESASTNQTSMYLCAIERSGVAGELFFGEGSRLTVL.

The table lists this clonotype with many counts. The rearrangement uses TRBV3-1 and TRBJ1-6; D is uncertain. The CDR3 has 14 residues. Looked up from germline, CDR1 is LGHDT and CDR2 is YNNKEL (reference sequence). Trimming took 2 bases from V and 8 from J, leaving 10 bases between them. DNA for the CDR3: TGTGCCAGCAGCCAACTTCCGGGAGATTCACCCCTCCACTTT. Translating it yields CASSQLPGDSPLHF.

The table lists this clonotype with many counts. The chain links TRBV5-1 to TRBJ2-3, with TRBD2 matching over 9 bases. The CDR3 has 15 residues. J was trimmed by 5 bases and V by 0 bases; bases with no gene match: 4. Germline V gene lookup returns CDR1 SGHRS and CDR2 YFSETQ. CDR3 amino acids: CASSLVAGVVDTQYF. The CDR3 bases are TGCGCCAGCAGCTTGGTAGCGGGAGTTGTAGATACGCAGTATTTT.

This clonotype came up many times. The chain joins TRBV10-3 to TRBJ2-1, with TRBD1 matching 8 bases. V gave up 6 bases and J gave up 3 bases; unmatched junction bases: 7. Germline CDR1 and CDR2: ENHRY and SYGVKD. This CDR3 is built from 15 residues. The CDR3 spells CAIRPTGTGYNEQFF. The CDR3 DNA is TGTGCCATCAGACCTACCGGGACAGGCTACAATGAGCAGTTCTTC.

This clonotype was recorded at least ten times. The chain employs TRBV20-1 and TRBJ1-6; D is uncertain. V lost 0 bases and J lost 5, with 5 bases in between. The V gene's germline CDR1 is DFQATT and CDR2 SNEGSKA (reference sequence). The CDR3 runs to 13 residues. CDR3 region: CSARDHNNSPLHF. The CDR3 DNA is TGCAGTGCTAGAGATCACAATAATTCACCCCTCCACTTT.

This clonotype was detected only a few times. This chain uses TRBV20-1 with TRBJ2-3; D gene unclear. From germline, CDR1 is DFQATT and CDR2 SNEGSKA (reference sequence). The CDR3 length is 13 residues. The germline V and J ends were trimmed by 3 bases and 0 bases, with 7 bases remaining between them. The DNA of the CDR3 is TGCAGTGCTAGGGTCTGGAGCACAGATACGCAGTATTTT. Translated: CSARVWSTDTQYF.

The chain combines TRBV18 with TRBJ2-1, with D hard to call. The CDR3 contains 16 residues. V gave up 3 bases and J gave up 8 bases, with 20 bases separating them. The V gene's germline CDR1 is KGHSH and CDR2 LQKENI. CDR3 loop: CASSPARSADKDEQFF. The CDR3 DNA follows: TGTGCCAGCTCACCGGCGCGGAGTGCCGATAAGGATGAGCAGTTCTTC.

This clonotype was observed a few times. The chain joins TRBV14 to TRBJ1-3; D is unresolved. Germline V gene data show CDR1 as SGHDN and CDR2 as FVKESK. The CDR3 totals 15 residues. Trimming removed 2 bases from V and 7 bases from J, with 15 bases in between. The CDR3 region has the DNA TGTGCCAGCAGCCAACTCACGCTCCTGGGGAACACCATATATTTT. It yields the protein CASSQLTLLGNTIYF. The full variable domain, its missing parts supplied by reference TRBV14 and TRBJ1-3, is EAGVTQFPSHSVIEKGQTVTLRCDPISGHDNLYWYRRVMGKEIKFLLHFVKESKQDESGMPNNRFLAERTGGTYSTLKVQPAELEDSGVYFCASSQLTLLGNTIYFGEGSWLTVV.

In its sample, this clonotype was seen a few times. The rearrangement uses TRBV30 and TRBJ1-1; possibly TRBD1 for D (5 bases). The germline V gene has CDR1 GTSNPN and CDR2 SVGIG (reference sequence). CDR3 length: 13 amino acids. V was pared by 0 bases and J by 6 bases, with 11 bases between. The DNA of the CDR3 is TGTGCCTGGAGTGTAAGGGGAGGGGCTGAAGCTTTCTTT. Encoded protein: CAWSVRGGAEAFF.

This clonotype has more than one count but fewer than ten. The gene calls are TRBV12-3 or TRBV12-4 and TRBJ2-2; 9 bases fit TRBD1. This CDR3 spans 16 amino acids. V gave up 6 bases and J gave up 0 bases; unmatched junction bases: 5. This CDR3 reads CASRPRTGANTGELFF. In DNA, the CDR3 is TGTGCCAGCAGGCCTAGGACAGGGGCGAACACCGGGGAGCTGTTTTTT.

This clonotype was seen a few times. This chain uses TRBV18 with TRBJ1-2, with 8 positions matching TRBD1. From germline, CDR1 is KGHSH and CDR2 LQKENI. V lost 1 base, J lost 4 bases, and 5 bases stayed unmatched. The CDR3 is made up of 15 amino acids. The CDR3 loop reads CASSPRSGTGYGYTF. CDR3 coding DNA: TGTGCCAGCTCACCACGTTCCGGGACAGGCTATGGCTACACCTTC.